This TCR beta chain stems from a study of shared clonotypes between healthy human individuals. Sequencing used immunoSEQ multiplex PCR; TCRdb keeps in-frame clones, though not all of them. The data hold some 2.4 million clones, with 93% observed a single time. Turning to this clone: What it recognizes is unknown.

Study-wide points: Unshared clonotypes carried lower generation probabilities than those common to all four donors.

This sequence was found in a man aged 18 to 29 in good health. Some clones in this sample may be carry-over from other donors' samples. The specimen was naive CD4+ T cells from PBMCs. Documented subset: CD45RA+ positively selected.

The CDR3 sequence is CASSLYPRTEAFF. The DNA of the CDR3 is TGTGCCAGCAGTTTATATCCACGCACTGAAGCTTTCTTT. The chain links TRBV2 to TRBJ1-1; no clear D gene. This CDR3 is built from 13 residues. Deletions cut 5 bases from V and 4 bases from J, with 11 bases between. CDR1 is SNHLY, CDR2 FYNNEI, per germline.